This is a list of T cell receptor beta chains from one sample in a study of T cells after yellow fever vaccination. One entry per CDR3 protein results from TCRdb running MiXCR on the 5' RACE reads. The sample lists 450,000 to 600,000 distinct CDR3 sequences, about 17% occurring once. Sequenced material: PBMCs, taken about 5 days after the first yellow fever vaccination. The source of these receptors is a man in his late teens or twenties who received the YFV17D yellow fever vaccine. CDR3s include the opening cysteine and the closing phenylalanine or tryptophan. A D gene is named only where the DNA matches it firmly. Clone sizes are given selectively: once, few, many, or a class where the clone is expanded.

CDR3aa	CDR3nt	d_gene	len	abundance	v_gene	j_gene
CAISPRGGNTEAFF	TGTGCCATCTCACCCCGAGGTGGGAACACTGAAGCTTTCTTT	-	14	-	TRBV7-9	TRBJ1-1
CASSQTGGPWPQHF	TGCGCCAGCAGCCAGACGGGGGGCCCGTGGCCCCAGCATTTT	-	14	-	TRBV4-1	TRBJ1-5
CASRGQGPGYTF	TGTGCCAGCAGAGGACAGGGACCTGGCTACACCTTC	TRBD1	12	-	TRBV6-5	TRBJ1-2
CASSSPRGTGTYEQYF	TGTGCCAGCAGCTCACCTCGCGGGACAGGGACCTACGAGCAGTACTTC	TRBD1	16	few	TRBV7-9	TRBJ2-7
CSVERQIYGYTF	TGCAGCGTTGAGCGGCAGATATATGGCTACACCTTC	-	12	-	TRBV29-1	TRBJ1-2
CASSQFSHNEQFF	TGTGCCAGCAGCCAATTTTCCCACAATGAGCAGTTCTTC	-	13	few	TRBV4-2	TRBJ2-1
CASSLGARTYTEAFF	TGTGCCAGCAGCTTAGGAGCCAGGACTTACACTGAAGCTTTCTTT	-	15	-	TRBV11-2	TRBJ1-1
CASNRDSGNEQFF	TGTGCCAGCAACAGGGATTCTGGGAATGAGCAGTTCTTC	-	13	-	TRBV12-3/TRBV12-4	TRBJ2-1
CASSPPGTRTEAFF	TGTGCCAGCAGCCCTCCCGGGACGCGCACTGAAGCTTTCTTT	-	14	few	TRBV4-2	TRBJ1-1
CAIRGQGEETQYF	TGTGCCATCAGGGGGCAGGGGGAAGAGACCCAGTACTTC	TRBD1	13	few	TRBV10-3	TRBJ2-5
CASSSPRTETQYF	TGTGCCAGCAGTTCACCCCGGACGGAGACCCAGTACTTC	-	13	few	TRBV28	TRBJ2-5
CATSDSGVGAGELFF	TGTGCCACCAGTGATAGTGGGGTTGGAGCCGGGGAGCTGTTTTTT	-	15	-	TRBV24-1	TRBJ2-2
CASSLEAWGANTQYF	TGTGCCAGCAGCCTCGAAGCCTGGGGGGCCAATACGCAGTATTTT	-	15	few	TRBV3-1	TRBJ2-3
CASSPQLAGGPETQYF	TGTGCCAGCAGTCCCCAACTAGCGGGGGGGCCTGAGACCCAGTACTTC	TRBD2	16	-	TRBV12-3/TRBV12-4	TRBJ2-5
CATSDEASREDGYTF	TGTGCCACCAGTGACGAGGCTTCGAGGGAGGATGGCTACACCTTC	-	15	-	TRBV24-1	TRBJ1-2